The 6 T cell receptor beta chains below were found in one sample sequenced in a study of CD8 T cells in ankylosing spondylitis. TCRdb independently ran MiXCR on the 5' RACE reads; one entry per CDR3 protein. The sample shows 230,000 or so distinct CDR3 sequences, approximately 20% of them seen only once. The material sequenced was blood, either unsorted or a sorted T cell fraction (not recorded which). All receptors come from a male donor with ankylosing spondylitis or in good health (not recorded which).

This chain links TRBV5-5 with TRBJ2-5; D is perhaps TRBD1 or TRBD2 (5 bases each). Trimming removed 6 bases from V and 5 bases from J, with 23 bases in between. Germline-derived CDR1 and CDR2 are SGHKS and YYEKEE (reference sequence). This CDR3 has 16 amino acids. Written as DNA, the CDR3 is TGTGCCAGCATCCATCTCGGGGCAGGGAACGTGGAGACCCAGTACTTC. Amino acids: CASIHLGAGNVETQYF. The full variable domain, in which reference TRBV5-5 and TRBJ2-5 provide the parts outside the CDR3, is DAGVTQSPTHLIKTRGQQVTLRCSPISGHKSVSWYQQVLGQGPQFIFQYYEKEERGRGNFPDRFSARQFPNYSSELNVNALLLGDSALYLCASIHLGAGNVETQYFGPGTRLLVL.

The chain joins TRBV2 to TRBJ2-7; possibly TRBD1 for D (5 bases). V lost 2 bases and J lost 2, with 10 bases in between. The germline CDR1 and CDR2 sequences are SNHLY and FYNNEI. The CDR3 is 14 amino acids. The CDR3, as DNA: TGTGCCAGCAGTGAAATCAGGGTTACCTACGAGCAGTACTTC. Amino acid sequence: CASSEIRVTYEQYF.

The chain links TRBV29-1 to TRBJ1-1; the D gene is possibly TRBD1 (6 bases). CDR1 is SQVTM, CDR2 ANQGSEA, per germline. CDR3 length equals 13 residues. Trimming left V 3 bases short and J 1 base short, with 9 bases between. The CDR3 sequence: CSVDPTGNTEAFF. The CDR3, as DNA: TGCAGCGTTGACCCGACAGGGAACACTGAAGCTTTCTTT.

This chain joins TRBV12-3 or TRBV12-4 and TRBJ2-2, with D uncertain. CDR3 length equals 14 residues. V was shortened by 5 bases and J by 6 bases, with 13 bases between the two germline ends. The CDR3 DNA follows: TGTGCCAGCAGTGTACATAATCCGGCCGGGGAGCTGTTTTTT. Translation gives CASSVHNPAGELFF.

This clonotype occurred many times. CDR3 protein: CASSPTGDTEAFF. DNA for the CDR3: TGTGCCAGCAGTCCAACAGGGGACACTGAAGCTTTCTTT. The genes are TRBV12-3 or TRBV12-4 and TRBJ1-1, with TRBD1 identical over 7 bases. The CDR3 covers 13 residues. V lost 5 bases, J lost 3 bases, and 3 bases stayed unmatched.

The genes are TRBV9 and TRBJ2-7; D may be TRBD1 (6 bases). V dropped 0 bases and J dropped 1 base, with 8 bases sitting between them. Germline CDR1 is SGDLS and CDR2 is YYNGEE. The CDR3 is 14 amino acids. The CDR3 spells CASSVEDRSYEQYF. In nucleotides, the CDR3 is TGTGCCAGCAGCGTAGAGGACAGATCCTACGAGCAGTACTTC.